Detailed here is one TCR beta chain. This sample stems from a study of T cells in narcolepsy. This table comes from immunoSEQ multiplex PCR, and its TCRdb copy is limited to in-frame clones, with some not included. Of 25,000 to 30,000 clones listed, roughly four fifths are singletons. Losses at the gene ends were 6 bases for V and 6 bases for J; bases not matched to a gene: 10. This CDR3 is built from 14 residues. Germline values: CDR1 MNHEY, CDR2 SVGAGI. This receptor was obtained from a human donor in good health. Sequencing was performed on memory (CD45RA-) CD4+ T cells from blood. The rearrangement uses TRBV6-5 and TRBJ2-7; 8 positions agree with TRBD2. The CDR3 sequence is CASRELAARSEQYF. The DNA of the CDR3 is TGTGCCAGCAGGGAACTAGCGGCAAGAAGCGAGCAGTACTTC.